The sequence of this TCR beta chain was determined in a study of blood T cells in healthy people across ages (dated by TCRdb to between 2014 and 2017). As for the study more broadly: In model experiments, template switching captured about one uniquely barcoded TCR beta cDNA molecule for every two T cells. To avoid experimental bias, donors of different ages were distributed randomly across sequencing lanes. Donors were grouped into four age groups: young (average approximately 15 years), middle-aged (over 35), aged (around 60) and long-lived (around 80). To track age-related changes in TCR beta repertoire diversity, the study relied on deep sequencing normalized with unique cDNA molecular identifiers. Using the same blood draw, the study looked at two additional independent replicas of 1 million unique cDNA reads for two donors, one aged 18 to 30 and the other aged 80 or older. What the authors observed across the whole study: There was a strong correlation between observed TCR beta diversity and the percentage of naive T cells measured by flow cytometry. Bulk unsorted PBMC profiling prevented conclusive comparison of naive and antigen-experienced compartments. Compared with the aged group, the long-lived group had more naive CD4+ T cells, fewer expanded clones and increased TCR diversity, suggesting age selection. Estimates of total diversity based on one million sequenced T cells were regarded as lower bounds and as underestimates. Donor CMV infection status was unknown, potentially confounding age-related changes in expanded clonotypes. As age increased, observed TCR beta diversity per million T cells dropped in a roughly linear way, and a significant reduction was already evident by age roughly 40.

The roughly 38 donors, aged roughly 6 to 100 years, were systemically healthy Caucasian individuals from Russia. Approximately 9.3 milliliters of peripheral blood were drawn from each donor into EDTA-treated Vacutainer tubes. Ficoll-Paque density-gradient centrifugation was used to isolate PBMCs, with at least 7 million per sample. Total RNA, at least 6 micrograms per sample, was extracted from PBMCs with Trizol reagent. The percentages of naive CD45RAhigh/CD27high T cells were determined by flow cytometry on a PBMC aliquot from every donor. Turning to this clonotype: What this receptor recognizes is not known. A much more abundant neighbour one base away suggests this may be a read error.

Reading from cysteine to phenylalanine, the CDR3 counts 15 amino acids. Of the read, only the CDR3 DNA is kept; its 45 bases are in frame from base 1. The germline V gene yields SGHTA for CDR1 and FQGNSA for CDR2. Library method: 5' RACE. The second PCR ran for roughly 7 to 11 cycles and used a J-beta primer mix along with a sample-barcoded 5' primer. A template-switch 5' adaptor carrying 12 random nucleotides introduced a unique molecular identifier onto each TCR beta cDNA molecule. At least 3 million CDR3-containing paired-end reads were obtained from each sample. The Mint cDNA synthesis kit, primed by a TRBC-specific oligonucleotide, was used to synthesize first-strand cDNA from all RNA. All cDNA was treated with uracil-DNA glycosylase and then went through a first 18-cycle PCR with the universal primers M1SS and BC2_uni_R. In the source study's methods: For normalization, 1 million high-quality reads were randomly selected from each sample, with every read carrying a distinct molecular identifier. Instead of being binned into consensus sequences, reads that shared molecular identifiers were thrown out. CDR3 identification, clonotype clustering and error correction used MiTCR with a Q25 quality threshold and the strictest error-elimination algorithm. Lower-bound total TCR beta diversity was estimated with a nonparametric unseen species model using Euler transformation. TCRdb reprocessing: public reads trimmed at Q25 with fastp, clones called with MiXCR, in-frame beta chains kept. Each CDR3 protein gets just one entry, which takes the most common genes and DNA from the rows behind it. The V and J calls follow TCRdb's processing rather than the paper's. The sample contains 1.8 million or so distinct CDR3 sequences, about two fifths of them found a single time. Jointly, the top ten make up approximately 22% of the sample.

The TCR sequence derives from a human donor in good health. Sequencing was carried out using blood. The V gene is TRBV7-2 and the J gene is TRBJ2-1, with the D gene call left open. The end of the DNA fits TRBJ2-7 better, so the J call may be wrong. The DNA sequence follows: TGTGCCAGCAGCTTAAGCAGGAGCTCCTACAATGAGCAGTACTTC. It translates to CASSLSRSSYNEQYF.